This T cell receptor (beta chain) was recorded in a study of regulatory T cells in long-lasting Graves disease. Study conclusions and caveats: Blood alone, not thyroid tissue, was studied. Persistent-disease Graves' patients showed less TCR diversity than new cases. Repertoires from persistent disease leaned toward TRBV28, TRBJ1-2 and TRBJ2-5.

Construction of the TCR beta libraries employed iRepertoire HTBI primers in conjunction with Arm-PCR of CDR3 regions. One entry per CDR3 protein, called by TCRdb with MiXCR from the multiplex PCR reads. This table holds roughly 500,000 distinct CDR3 sequences, around 21% found once. Noted time point: persistent/refractory GD, antithyroid drugs over 5 years with positive TRAb. The TCR library was made from RNA extracted from PBMCs. With V trimmed by 0 bases and J by 4 bases, 4 bases remained unmatched. Per the germline V gene, CDR1 is SNHLY and CDR2 is FYNNEI. The CDR3 has 16 residues. In regard to this clonotype: Antigen specificity is unknown.

The specimen comprised peripheral blood mononuclear cells (PBMCs), sampled when the disease was refractory, from a patient treated with antithyroid drugs. The clonotype comes from a female donor with Graves disease. The chain employs TRBV2 and TRBJ2-3, with TRBD2 identical over 10 bases. The CDR3 bases are TGTGCCAGCAGTGAAGCGGTGCTAGCGGGAGCAGATACGCAGTATTTT. It encodes CASSEAVLAGADTQYF.